The 27 T cell receptor beta chains below come from one sample, sequenced in a study of vaccination and CD4 T cells after COVID-19. Scientists ran DNA taken from cultured CD4+ T cells through the Oncomine TCR Beta short-read assay for sequencing. TCRdb independently ran MiXCR on the PCR reads; one entry per CDR3 protein. This sample has 6,500 to 9,000 distinct CDR3 sequences, with under 60% found just once. Treatment described: roughly nine-day PBMC culture with coronavirus spike peptide pools or control peptides (ViraFEST assay). Gathering of the CD4+ T cells, from the unexposed donor, took place before the COVID-19 pandemic (2011-2018). These receptors have no identified antigens. The specimen was CD4+ T cells from blood, cultured in vitro. These receptors all come from a human donor in good health.

There are a few counts of this clonotype. The V and J genes are TRBV20-1 and TRBJ1-5; D gene uncertain. The germline V gene has CDR1 DFQATT and CDR2 SNEGSKA (reference sequence). V lost 3 bases and J lost 0, with 12 bases in between. The CDR3 spans 15 residues. The CDR3 sequence: CSARGGSYSNQPQHF. In DNA, the CDR3 is TGCAGTGCTAGGGGAGGCAGTTATAGCAATCAGCCCCAGCATTTT.

The chain couples TRBV20-1 to TRBJ1-2; TRBD1 agrees at 9 bases. Trimming at V came to 5 bases and at J to 0 bases, leaving 4 bases not matched to a gene. The CDR3 sequence is 14 residues long. Germline assignment: CDR1 DFQATT and CDR2 SNEGSKA (reference sequence). CDR3 protein: CSAVQGAANYGYTF. The CDR3 coding sequence is TGCAGTGCTGTACAGGGGGCAGCTAACTATGGCTACACCTTC.

The CDR3 loop reads CSVETTGGYGYTF. The DNA for the CDR3 is TGCAGCGTCGAAACGACAGGGGGCTATGGCTACACCTTC. The V and J genes are TRBV29-1 and TRBJ1-2, with 9 bases identical to TRBD1. The junction had 6 bases not matched to a gene; V was cut back by 6 bases and J by 4 bases. The CDR3 length is 13 residues. The germline V gene encodes CDR1 SQVTM and CDR2 ANQGSEA.

This clonotype has a handful of counts. The CDR3: CASSLGTAFAPRYPLHF. For the CDR3, the DNA is TGTGCCAGCAGTTTGGGGACGGCGTTTGCCCCGAGATATCCCCTCCACTTT. The chain carries TRBV28 and TRBJ1-6; possibly TRBD1 for D (5 bases). The V gene's germline CDR1 is MDHEN and CDR2 SYDVKM. Trimming left V 3 bases short and J 13 bases short, with 25 bases between. The CDR3 has 17 amino acids.

This chain joins TRBV20-1 and TRBJ1-2; tentative D call: TRBD1 (5 bases). V lost 6 bases, J lost 2 bases, and 16 bases lay in between. The CDR3 spans 14 residues. In germline, CDR1 is DFQATT, CDR2 SNEGSKA (reference sequence). CDR3 sequence reads: CSAPLDRDNYGYTF. CDR3 bases: TGCAGTGCCCCCTTAGACCGGGACAACTATGGCTACACCTTC.

The V and J genes are TRBV7-9 and TRBJ1-2, with D perhaps matching TRBD1 (5 bases). Trimming pared 6 bases from V and 5 bases from J, leaving 13 bases between. In germline, CDR1 is SEHNR, CDR2 FQNEAQ (reference sequence). The CDR3 has 13 residues. The CDR3: CASSSRDRYGYTF. The CDR3 DNA reads TGTGCCAGCAGTTCCAGGGATAGGTATGGCTACACCTTC.

This clonotype was detected a few times. The genes are TRBV20-1 and TRBJ1-1; D unclear. The CDR3 length is 11 residues. Trimming took 5 bases from V and 4 from J, leaving 8 bases between them. Per germline, CDR1 DFQATT and CDR2 SNEGSKA (reference sequence). The DNA of the CDR3 is TGCAGTGCTGGGGATGGCACTGAAGCTTTCTTT. Protein product: CSAGDGTEAFF.

This clonotype appeared a few times. The CDR3 loop reads CSATGHRQETQYF. The CDR3 DNA reads as TGCAGTGCTACAGGACACAGACAAGAGACCCAGTACTTC. The chain is built from TRBV20-1 and TRBJ2-5, with D possibly matching TRBD1 (5 bases). The germline V gene encodes CDR1 DFQATT and CDR2 SNEGSKA (reference sequence). Trimming took off 4 bases at V and 2 bases at J, with 11 bases between the two ends. The CDR3 extends over 13 amino acids.

In this sample, this clonotype turned up a few times. The chain recombines TRBV19 with TRBJ1-2; 8 nucleotides agree with TRBD1. CDR1 LNHDA and CDR2 SQIVND come from the germline V gene (reference sequence). Trimming took 7 bases from V and 8 from J; bases not matched to a gene: 12. The CDR3 is made up of 14 amino acids. The chain's CDR3 is CASNPRGLVAGYTF. DNA of the CDR3: TGTGCCAGTAACCCCAGGGGGCTTGTTGCGGGCTACACCTTC.

The gene calls are TRBV10-1 and TRBJ2-1; TRBD2 matches 9 bases. The ends lost 5 bases at V and 7 bases at J; junction bases unmatched: 3. From germline, CDR1 is WNHNN and CDR2 SYGVQD (reference sequence). The CDR3 contains 13 residues. For the CDR3, the DNA is TGCGCCAGCAGTCTTAGCGGGAGTAATGAGCAGTTCTTC. Translated: CASSLSGSNEQFF.

This CDR3 is CASRRPGTGVYEQFF. The CDR3 DNA reads as TGTGCCAGCAGGCGTCCCGGGACAGGGGTCTATGAGCAGTTCTTC. The gene calls are TRBV28 and TRBJ2-1; TRBD1 matches at 10 bases. V was pared by 6 bases and J by 8 bases, with 10 bases of the junction left unmatched. The length of the CDR3 is 15 residues. CDR1 is MDHEN, CDR2 SYDVKM, per germline.

A few counts support this clonotype. V gene TRBV27 combines with J gene TRBJ1-2; the D gene is possibly TRBD1 (6 bases). This CDR3 spans 13 amino acids. Per the germline V gene, CDR1 is MNHEY and CDR2 is SMNVEV (reference sequence). Trimming cost V 6 bases and J 4 bases, with 12 bases left between them. Here the CDR3 DNA reads TGTGCCAGCAGGCAGGGGACGGGCTATGGCTACACCTTC. Translation gives CASRQGTGYGYTF.

Written as DNA, the CDR3 is TGCAGTGCCAGACCCGTACAGGGTTTCTATAGCAATCAGCCCCAGCATTTT. Translated, it gives CSARPVQGFYSNQPQHF. The chain employs TRBV20-1 and TRBJ1-5, with TRBD1 as a possible D gene (6 bases). V was cut by 6 bases and J by 0 bases, with 21 bases left in between. CDR1 and CDR2 (germline): DFQATT, SNEGSKA (reference sequence). This CDR3 has 17 amino acids.

As regards this clonotype: One junction end does not reproduce the germline sequence, and a read error may be involved. The J gene is TRBJ2-3, the V gene TRBV30, with 15 nucleotides matching TRBD2. The CDR3 extends over 16 amino acids. CDR1 and CDR2 (germline): GTSNPN, SVGIG (reference sequence). The CDR3 here is CARSGGLAGGTDTQYF. The CDR3 DNA sequence: TGTGCCCGGAGTGGGGGACTAGCGGGGGGTACAGATACGCAGTATTTT.

A few counts support this clonotype. The chain carries TRBV20-1 and TRBJ1-1; 7 nucleotides line up with TRBD1. The CDR3 runs to 15 residues. Losses at the gene ends were 7 bases for V and 4 bases for J; bases not matched to a gene: 15. Germline lookup yields CDR1 DFQATT and CDR2 SNEGSKA (reference sequence). CDR3 bases: TGCAGTGTAATTAACGAAGACACAGGGGCCACTGAAGCTTTCTTT. Translation gives CSVINEDTGATEAFF.

Note on this clonotype: The junction shows a germline mismatch at one end, possibly a read error. The V gene is TRBV10-1, the J gene TRBJ2-3, with D possibly matching TRBD1 (6 bases). Germline CDR1 WNHNN, CDR2 SYGVQD (reference sequence). This CDR3 region has 14 residues. CDR3 loop: CASSEGARTETQYF. In DNA form, the CDR3 reads TGCGCCAGCAGTGAGGGGGCTAGGACAGAAACGCAGTATTTT.

This clonotype turned up a few times. The rearrangement joins TRBV20-1 to TRBJ1-5; D possibly corresponds to TRBD1 (5 bases). CDR1 and CDR2 from the germline V gene are DFQATT and SNEGSKA (reference sequence). Trimming cost V 5 bases and J 3 bases, with 11 bases left between them. The CDR3 is 13 amino acids. In nucleotides, the CDR3 is TGCAGTGCTCATACAGGTGTCAATCAGCCCCAGCATTTT. Protein sequence: CSAHTGVNQPQHF.

This clonotype appeared a single time. The chain combines TRBV6-1 with TRBJ2-3, with 12 bases lining up with TRBD2. The CDR3 runs 14 residues. Per the germline V gene, CDR1 is MNHNS and CDR2 is SASEGT. V dropped 6 bases and J dropped 4; count of bases not matched to a gene: 2. CDR3 coding DNA: TGTGCCAGCAGGACTAGCGGGAGTGCAGATACGCAGTATTTT. It yields the protein CASRTSGSADTQYF.

The chain is built from TRBV3-1 and TRBJ2-7; D call uncertain. Germline CDR1 LGHDT, CDR2 YNNKEL (reference sequence). V shed 4 bases and J shed 6 bases, with 7 bases lying between them. The length of the CDR3 is 11 residues. CDR3 protein: CASSRVGEQYF. CDR3 nucleotides: TGTGCCAGCAGCCGAGTTGGCGAGCAGTACTTC.

The chain carries TRBV6-1 and TRBJ2-7; 9 bases map to TRBD1. J gave up 5 bases and V 3 bases, and 8 bases lay outside the gene matches. The CDR3 runs 15 residues. Germline values: CDR1 MNHNS, CDR2 SASEGT. The CDR3 region has the DNA TGTGCCAGCAGTGACCATCCCGGGACAGGGAACGAGCAGTACTTC. Protein: CASSDHPGTGNEQYF.

The chain links TRBV5-4 to TRBJ2-1; D is possibly TRBD2 (6 bases). Germline values: CDR1 SGHNT, CDR2 YYREEE (reference sequence). This CDR3 spans 12 amino acids. V dropped 0 bases and J dropped 11 bases, with 9 bases sitting between them. DNA for the CDR3: TGTGCCAGCAGCTTGGTGGCGGGAAAGCAGTTCTTC. Amino acid sequence: CASSLVAGKQFF.

The CDR3 nucleotides read TGTGCGACGAGCGGGGGGCCTCAAGAGACCCAGTACTTC. Amino acid sequence: CATSGGPQETQYF. The chain links TRBV6-1 to TRBJ2-5, with 9 nucleotides matching TRBD2. The CDR3 loop spans 13 amino acids. The germline V gene encodes CDR1 MNHNS and CDR2 SASEGT.

CDR3 nucleotide sequence: TGTGCCAGCAGACGACAGGGGAGCACTAATGAAAAACTGTTTTTT. Its translation: CASRRQGSTNEKLFF. The gene calls are TRBV6-1 and TRBJ1-4; 8 bases line up with TRBD1. With V trimmed by 6 bases and J by 2 bases, 5 bases remained unmatched. CDR1 and CDR2 from the germline V gene are MNHNS and SASEGT. The CDR3 is 15 residues long.

This clonotype has only a few counts. Here the CDR3 DNA reads TGTGCCAGCAGCTTAGGGTATGAGGTAGCGAACACCGGGGAGCTGTTTTTT. Translating it yields CASSLGYEVANTGELFF. The V call is TRBV7-8, the J call TRBJ2-2; no clear D. This CDR3 is built from 17 residues. Trimming removed 1 base at V and 0 bases at J, with 12 bases between. Germline CDR1 reads SGHVS; CDR2 reads FQNEAQ.

CDR3 DNA sequence: TGCAGTGCTAGGGACTACCGAAGCTCCTACAATGAGCAGTTCTTC. As protein: CSARDYRSSYNEQFF. The gene calls are TRBV20-1 and TRBJ2-1; perhaps TRBD2 as D (6 bases). The CDR3 covers 15 residues. The V and J ends lost 3 bases and 0 bases respectively, with 12 bases between them. Germline CDR1 is DFQATT and CDR2 is SNEGSKA (reference sequence).

This clonotype was found a few times. J is TRBJ2-7 and V is TRBV7-2; D is unresolved. Germline CDR1 is SGHTA and CDR2 is FQGNSA. V lost 5 bases, J lost 2 bases, and 10 bases lay in between. The CDR3 has 13 amino acids. In nucleotides, the CDR3 is TGTGCCAGCAGCGCACGAGTTCCCTACGAGCAGTACTTC. It codes for CASSARVPYEQYF.

Only a few counts were recorded for this clonotype. This rearrangement joins TRBV20-1 to TRBJ1-5, with D perhaps matching TRBD1 (6 bases). V dropped 1 base and J dropped 1 base, with 11 bases sitting between them. The CDR3 sequence is 15 residues long. The germline V gene encodes CDR1 DFQATT and CDR2 SNEGSKA (reference sequence). The CDR3, as DNA: TGCAGTGCTAGAGTTTCGGGGGCAAGCAATCAGCCCCAGCATTTT. Translating it yields CSARVSGASNQPQHF.